These 2 T cell receptor beta chains originate from one sample sequenced in a study of T cell changes during pregnancy in multiple sclerosis. Using immunoSEQ multiplex PCR, the repertoire was profiled, and TCRdb retains in-frame clones only, with some absent. The profile shows approximately 50,000 clones, about 90% of them singletons. Here the sequenced sample was peripheral blood, taken in the third trimester of pregnancy. These TCRs come from a female donor in good health, enrolled as a control in a pregnancy study.

J is TRBJ2-1 and V is TRBV29-1, with D tentatively TRBD2 (7 bases). Germline values: CDR1 SQVTM, CDR2 ANQGSEA. Trimming took 4 bases from V and 2 from J, leaving 18 bases between them. The CDR3 length is 16 residues. The CDR3 sequence is CSVVKAGTWPYNEQFF. In DNA, the CDR3 is TGCAGCGTTGTTAAAGCGGGGACATGGCCCTACAATGAGCAGTTCTTC.

The V gene is TRBV5-4, the J gene TRBJ2-7; D unclear. The germline V gene has CDR1 SGHNT and CDR2 YYREEE (reference sequence). This CDR3 comprises 11 residues. Trimming stripped 3 bases from V and 4 bases from J, with 5 bases between. DNA for the CDR3: TGTGCCAGCAGCTCACAGTACGAGCAGTACTTC. Protein: CASSSQYEQYF.